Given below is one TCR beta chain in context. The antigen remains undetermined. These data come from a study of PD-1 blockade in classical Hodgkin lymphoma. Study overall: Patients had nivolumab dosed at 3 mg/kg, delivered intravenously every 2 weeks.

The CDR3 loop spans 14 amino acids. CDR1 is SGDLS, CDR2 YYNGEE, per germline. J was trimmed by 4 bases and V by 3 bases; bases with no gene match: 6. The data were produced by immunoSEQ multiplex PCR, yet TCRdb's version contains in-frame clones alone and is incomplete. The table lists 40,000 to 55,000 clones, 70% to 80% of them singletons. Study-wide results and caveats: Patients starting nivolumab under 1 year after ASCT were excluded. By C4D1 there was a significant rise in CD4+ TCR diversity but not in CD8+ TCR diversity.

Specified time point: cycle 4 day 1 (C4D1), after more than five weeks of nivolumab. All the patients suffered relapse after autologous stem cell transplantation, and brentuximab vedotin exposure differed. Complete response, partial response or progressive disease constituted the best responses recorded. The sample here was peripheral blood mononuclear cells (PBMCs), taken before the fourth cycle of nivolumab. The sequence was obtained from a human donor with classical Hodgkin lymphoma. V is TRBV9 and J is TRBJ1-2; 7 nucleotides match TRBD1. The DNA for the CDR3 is TGTGCCAGCAGCGCAACGACAGGGATCTATGGCTACACCTTC. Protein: CASSATTGIYGYTF.